This T cell receptor beta chain was obtained from a study of T cell clones after liver transplantation. Study conclusions and caveats: These preliminary findings come from unstandardized post-transplant sampling times. Donor-reactive sequences fell more than third party-reactive ones, suggesting partial deletion.

CD3+CD4+ and CD3+CD8+ cells were FACS-sorted from thawed unstimulated PBMCs. In germline, CDR1 is SGHRS, CDR2 YFSETQ. This CDR3 is built from 14 residues. V lost 4 bases and J lost 9; bases outside the gene matches: 6. The method was immunoSEQ multiplex PCR; TCRdb's version includes in-frame clones alone and lacks a portion of them. The table has under 90,000 clones, 80% seen once. Note on this clone: Its antigen is as yet unknown.

This receptor was obtained from a human donor who received a liver transplant. The material sequenced was CD4+ T cells from blood, taken before liver transplant. This chain joins TRBV5-1 and TRBJ2-1; 11 bases match TRBD1. CDR3 in DNA: TGCGCCAGCAGCGTCGGGACAGGGGGTACTGAGCAGTTCTTC. This translates into CASSVGTGGTEQFF.